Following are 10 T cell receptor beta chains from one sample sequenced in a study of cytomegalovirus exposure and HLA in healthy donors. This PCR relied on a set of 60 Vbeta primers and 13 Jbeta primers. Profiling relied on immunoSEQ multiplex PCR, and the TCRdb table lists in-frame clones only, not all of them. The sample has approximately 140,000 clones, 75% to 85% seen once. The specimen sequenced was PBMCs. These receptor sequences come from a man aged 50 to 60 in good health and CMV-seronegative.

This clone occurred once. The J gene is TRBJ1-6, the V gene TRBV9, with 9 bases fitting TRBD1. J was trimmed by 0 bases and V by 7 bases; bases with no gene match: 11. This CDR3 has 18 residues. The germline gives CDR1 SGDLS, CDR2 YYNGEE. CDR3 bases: TGTGCCAGCTCCGGCAAAGGGACAGGGAACTCCTATAATTCACCCCTCCACTTT. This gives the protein CASSGKGTGNSYNSPLHF.

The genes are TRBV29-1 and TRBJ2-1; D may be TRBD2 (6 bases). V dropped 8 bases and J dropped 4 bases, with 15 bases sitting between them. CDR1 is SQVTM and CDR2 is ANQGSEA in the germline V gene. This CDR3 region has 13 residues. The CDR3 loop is CSSRDSSYNEQFF. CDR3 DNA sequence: TGCAGCTCCCGGGACTCTTCTTACAATGAGCAGTTCTTC.

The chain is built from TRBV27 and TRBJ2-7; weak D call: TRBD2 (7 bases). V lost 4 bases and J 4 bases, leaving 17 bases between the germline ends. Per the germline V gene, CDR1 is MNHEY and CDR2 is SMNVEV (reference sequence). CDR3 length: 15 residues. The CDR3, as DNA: TGTGCCAGCAGTTGGGACGGGGGGCCGGGGTACGAGCAGTACTTC. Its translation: CASSWDGGPGYEQYF.

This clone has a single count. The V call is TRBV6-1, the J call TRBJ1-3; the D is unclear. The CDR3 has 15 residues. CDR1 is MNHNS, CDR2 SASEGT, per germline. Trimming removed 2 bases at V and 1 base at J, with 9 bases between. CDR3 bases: TGTGCCAGCAGTGAATTGGGAGGGTCTGGAAACACCATATATTTT. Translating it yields CASSELGGSGNTIYF.

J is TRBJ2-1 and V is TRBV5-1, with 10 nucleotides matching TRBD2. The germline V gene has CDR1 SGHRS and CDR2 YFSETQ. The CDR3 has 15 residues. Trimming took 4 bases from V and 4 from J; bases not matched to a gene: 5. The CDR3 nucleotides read TGCGCCAGCAGCCATCTAGCGGGGGTTTACAATGAGCAGTTCTTC. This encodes CASSHLAGVYNEQFF. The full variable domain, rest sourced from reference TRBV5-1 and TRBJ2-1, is KAGVTQTPRYLIKTRGQQVTLSCSPISGHRSVSWYQQTPGQGLQFLFEYFSETQRNKGNFPGRFSGRQFSNSRSEMNVSTLELGDSALYLCASSHLAGVYNEQFFGPGTRLTVL.

CDR3 in amino acids: CASSQSRGGTGELFF. For the CDR3, the DNA is TGCGCCAGCAGTCAATCGAGGGGGGGCACCGGGGAGCTGTTTTTT. The rearrangement uses TRBV23-1 and TRBJ2-2; perhaps TRBD2 as D (7 bases). TRBV23-1 carries the ORF label, with uncertain function. V shed 0 bases and J shed 4 bases, with 9 bases lying between them. There are 15 residues in the CDR3.

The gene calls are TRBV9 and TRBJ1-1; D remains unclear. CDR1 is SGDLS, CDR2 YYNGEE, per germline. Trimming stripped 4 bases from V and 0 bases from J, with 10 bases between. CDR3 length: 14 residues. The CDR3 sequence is CASSSRSMNTEAFF. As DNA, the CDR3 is TGTGCCAGCAGCTCAAGGAGTATGAACACTGAAGCTTTCTTT. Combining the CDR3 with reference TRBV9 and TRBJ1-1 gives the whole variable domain DSGVTQTPKHLITATGQRVTLRCSPRSGDLSVYWYQQSLDQGLQFLIQYYNGEERAKGNILERFSAQQFPDLHSELNLSSLELGDSALYFCASSSRSMNTEAFFGQGTRLTVV.

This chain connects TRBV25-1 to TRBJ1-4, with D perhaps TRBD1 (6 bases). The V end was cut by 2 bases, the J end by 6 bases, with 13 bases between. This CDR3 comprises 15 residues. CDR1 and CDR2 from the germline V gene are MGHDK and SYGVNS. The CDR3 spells CASSESRGWDEKLFF. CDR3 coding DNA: TGTGCCAGCAGTGAAAGCAGGGGTTGGGATGAAAAACTGTTTTTT. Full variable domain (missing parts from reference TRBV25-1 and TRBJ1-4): EADIYQTPRYLVIGTGKKITLECSQTMGHDKMYWYQQDPGMELHLIHYSYGVNSTEKGDLSSESTVSRIRTEHFPLTLESARPSHTSQYLCASSESRGWDEKLFFGSGTQLSVL.

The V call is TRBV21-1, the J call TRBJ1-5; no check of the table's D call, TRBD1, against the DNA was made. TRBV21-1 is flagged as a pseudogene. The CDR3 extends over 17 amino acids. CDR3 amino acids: CASSKTGVPRDNQPQHF. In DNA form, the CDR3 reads TGTGCCAGCAGCAAAACTGGGGTGCCCAGGGACAATCAGCCCCAGCATTTT.

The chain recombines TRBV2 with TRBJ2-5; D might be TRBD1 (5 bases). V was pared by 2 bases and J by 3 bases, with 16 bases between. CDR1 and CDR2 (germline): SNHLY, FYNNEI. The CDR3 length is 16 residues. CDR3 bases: TGTGCCAGCAGTGAAATCGGACACGGAAGAAAAGAGACCCAGTACTTC. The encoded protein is CASSEIGHGRKETQYF.